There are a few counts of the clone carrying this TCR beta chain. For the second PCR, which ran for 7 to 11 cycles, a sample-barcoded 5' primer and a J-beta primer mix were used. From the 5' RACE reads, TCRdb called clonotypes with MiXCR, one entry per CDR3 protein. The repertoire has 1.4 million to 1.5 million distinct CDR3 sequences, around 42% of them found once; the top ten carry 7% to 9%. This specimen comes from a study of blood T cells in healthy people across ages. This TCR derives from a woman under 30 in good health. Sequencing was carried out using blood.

CDR3 in amino acids: CSANRGAPNQPQHF. The CDR3 DNA reads as TGCAGTGCTAACCGTGGGGCGCCCAATCAGCCCCAGCATTTT. V usage is TRBV20-1 and J usage is TRBJ1-5, with D possibly matching TRBD1 (5 bases). The CDR3 spans 14 residues. V gave up 4 bases and J gave up 3 bases, with 13 bases separating them. Germline CDR1 reads DFQATT; CDR2 reads SNEGSKA (reference sequence).